Shown below are 14 T cell receptor beta chains from a single sample sequenced in a study of blood T cell repertoires in COVID-19. The repertoire was sequenced with immunoSEQ multiplex PCR; TCRdb's copy has only in-frame clones and lacks some. Here the sample spans 55,000 to 75,000 clones, about four fifths being singletons. The specimen was peripheral blood. These receptors came from a man in his sixties or seventies with acute or convalescent COVID-19.

The gene calls are TRBV6-5 and TRBJ2-5; TRBD2 is a possible D gene (5 bases). Germline V gene sequence: CDR1 MNHEY, CDR2 SVGAGI. This CDR3 region has 11 residues. Trimming took 8 bases from V and 7 from J, leaving 11 bases between them. CDR3 in amino acids: CASGELGTQYF. CDR3 DNA: TGTGCCAGCGGGGAGTTAGGGACCCAGTACTTC.

The rearrangement uses TRBV2 and TRBJ2-7; no clear D. Trimming removed 9 bases from V and 3 bases from J, with 9 bases in between. The CDR3 runs to 11 residues. Germline V gene sequence: CDR1 SNHLY, CDR2 FYNNEI. The chain's CDR3 is CASSTGYEQYF. The CDR3 DNA sequence: TGTGCCAGTTCGACTGGCTACGAGCAGTACTTC.

The chain joins TRBV6-6 to TRBJ2-2; D might be TRBD1 (5 bases). The CDR3 is 13 residues long. Between the trimmed V and J ends, which lost 6 bases and 4 bases, there was a span of 9 bases. The germline V gene has CDR1 MNHNY and CDR2 SVGAGI (reference sequence). CDR3 sequence: CASRGLSTGELFF. CDR3 DNA: TGTGCCAGCAGGGGGCTTAGCACCGGGGAGCTGTTTTTT.

The chain employs TRBV18 and TRBJ2-3; TRBD1 aligns across 8 bases. V dropped 0 bases and J dropped 2; count of bases not matched to a gene: 7. There are 17 residues in the CDR3. Per germline, CDR1 KGHSH and CDR2 LQKENI. The CDR3, as DNA: TGTGCCAGCTCACCACCGTCCGACAGGGGCCCCACAGATACGCAGTATTTT. Residues: CASSPPSDRGPTDTQYF.

Note on this clone: Within the sample, other DNA sequences also encode this same CDR3. This sequence joins TRBV5-1 and TRBJ2-7, with D possibly matching TRBD2 (6 bases). CDR1 and CDR2 (germline): SGHRS, YFSETQ. The germline V and J ends were trimmed by 0 bases and 5 bases, with 12 bases remaining between them. The CDR3 runs 14 residues. This chain's CDR3 is CASSLDGRRDEQYF. The CDR3, as DNA: TGCGCCAGCAGCTTGGACGGGAGACGCGACGAGCAGTACTTC.

The chain carries TRBV9 and TRBJ1-1, with D possibly matching TRBD1 (5 bases). The germline V gene encodes CDR1 SGDLS and CDR2 YYNGEE. Trimming took 4 bases from V and 1 from J, leaving 11 bases between them. The length of the CDR3 is 14 residues. CDR3 DNA sequence: TGTGCCAGCAGCCCTAAGACAGAGAACACTGAAGCTTTCTTT. This encodes CASSPKTENTEAFF.

This chain joins TRBV19 and TRBJ2-7; D perhaps matches TRBD1 (7 bases). This CDR3 contains 12 residues. V lost 8 bases, J lost 6 bases, and 14 bases lay in between. The germline V gene has CDR1 LNHDA and CDR2 SQIVND (reference sequence). The chain's CDR3 is CASAQGGGEQYF. CDR3 nucleotide sequence: TGTGCCAGTGCCCAGGGGGGAGGCGAGCAGTACTTC.

The chain employs TRBV7-6 and TRBJ2-7, with TRBD1 matching 8 bases. CDR3 size: 14 residues. Germline V gives CDR1 SGHVS, CDR2 FNYEAQ. V gave up 5 bases and J gave up 0 bases; unmatched junction bases: 3. DNA of the CDR3: TGTGCCAGCAGCGCAGGACAGGGCTCCTACGAGCAGTACTTC. Its protein product is CASSAGQGSYEQYF.

The chain employs TRBV11-2 and TRBJ2-5; a possible D gene is TRBD2 (5 bases). Trimming removed 3 bases at V and 2 bases at J, with 10 bases between. The CDR3 is 14 residues long. CDR1 and CDR2 (germline): SGHAT, FQNNGV. In DNA, the CDR3 is TGTGCCAGCAGCTTCCTGGGGAGTCAAGAGACCCAGTACTTC. This codes for CASSFLGSQETQYF. The full variable domain, completed using reference TRBV11-2 and TRBJ2-5, is EAGVAQSPRYKIIEKRQSVAFWCNPISGHATLYWYQQILGQGPKLLIQFQNNGVVDDSQLPKDRFSAERLKGVDSTLKIQPAKLEDSAVYLCASSFLGSQETQYFGPGTRLLVL.

V gene TRBV3-1 (or the pseudogene TRBV3-2) combines with J gene TRBJ1-1; no clear D gene. The CDR3 loop spans 15 amino acids. Germline CDR1 is LGHDT and CDR2 is YNNKEL (reference sequence). The V gene lost 1 base and the J gene lost 1 base, with 10 bases spanning the gap. CDR3 sequence (DNA): TGTGCCAGCAGCCAAGCGGGAGGCAGGAACACTGAAGCTTTCTTT. As protein: CASSQAGGRNTEAFF.

This clone was detected only once. The V gene is TRBV30, the J gene TRBJ1-2, with 11 bases fitting TRBD1. CDR3 length: 16 residues. The germline gives CDR1 GTSNPN, CDR2 SVGIG (reference sequence). With V trimmed by 0 bases and J by 4 bases, 7 bases remained unmatched. CDR3 sequence (DNA): TGTGCCTGGAGTGTACGGACAGGGGGCATGGGCTATGGCTACACCTTC. This translates into CAWSVRTGGMGYGYTF.

The chain employs TRBV2 and TRBJ2-7, with a weak D call TRBD1 (6 bases). The CDR3 runs 15 residues. Germline assignment: CDR1 SNHLY and CDR2 FYNNEI. The V end was cut by 6 bases, the J end by 0 bases, with 15 bases between. The CDR3 bases are TGTGCCAGCAGCGACAGGTCCTCTTACTCCTACGAGCAGTACTTC. This translates into CASSDRSSYSYEQYF.

This clone was recorded once. This rearrangement joins TRBV5-4 to TRBJ1-1, with 7 nucleotides matching TRBD1. The CDR3 loop spans 12 amino acids. J was trimmed by 8 bases and V by 3 bases; bases with no gene match: 4. The germline V gene encodes CDR1 SGHNT and CDR2 YYREEE (reference sequence). The CDR3, as DNA: TGTGCCAGCAGCTCACAGGGGTTCGAAGCTTTCTTT. Translation: CASSSQGFEAFF.

This clone was detected only a few times. The chain combines TRBV30 with TRBJ1-4; TRBD1 matches 10 bases. Germline assignment: CDR1 GTSNPN and CDR2 SVGIG (reference sequence). Unmatched junction bases numbered 2, after V lost 3 bases and J lost 4 bases. CDR3 length: 14 residues. CDR3 amino acids: CAWRRTGGNEKLFF. CDR3 nucleotides: TGTGCCTGGAGAAGGACAGGGGGTAATGAAAAACTGTTTTTT.